Below, 18 T cell receptor beta chains from the same sample are listed, as sequenced in a study of blood T cell repertoires in COVID-19. The protocol was immunoSEQ multiplex PCR, while the TCRdb copy is restricted to in-frame clones and leaves out a portion. Of roughly 79,000 clones in the sample, about 83% are singletons; the top ten hold roughly 4%. Input material: peripheral blood. The receptors were sampled from a man between 50 and 59 years old with acute or convalescent COVID-19.

V is TRBV27 and J is TRBJ2-3; 9 positions match TRBD2. Unmatched junction bases numbered 8, after V lost 5 bases and J lost 5 bases. This CDR3 comprises 15 residues. The germline V gene encodes CDR1 MNHEY and CDR2 SMNVEV (reference sequence). CDR3 bases: TGTGCCAGCAGTAAATCGGGACTAGCTGGAGATACGCAGTATTTT. It encodes CASSKSGLAGDTQYF.

The rearrangement uses TRBV5-1 and TRBJ2-3; the D gene is possibly TRBD2 (6 bases). The CDR3 consists of 15 residues. V was pared by 0 bases and J by 0 bases, with 8 bases between. Germline lookup yields CDR1 SGHRS and CDR2 YFSETQ. The CDR3: CASSLVGLSTDTQYF. CDR3 sequence (DNA): TGCGCCAGCAGCTTGGTGGGACTTAGCACAGATACGCAGTATTTT.

The chain couples TRBV12-3 or TRBV12-4 to TRBJ1-6; tentative D call: TRBD1 (6 bases). The CDR3 extends over 13 amino acids. V gave up 3 bases and J gave up 13 bases, with 13 bases separating them. CDR3 amino acids: CASSFRGSSPLHF. In DNA, the CDR3 is TGTGCCAGCAGTTTCAGGGGTTCAAGCCCCCTCCACTTT.

This clone was picked up one time. V usage is TRBV10-3 and J usage is TRBJ2-1, with TRBD2 matching 15 bases. With V trimmed by 6 bases and J by 7 bases, 7 bases remained unmatched. This CDR3 contains 16 residues. The germline gives CDR1 ENHRY, CDR2 SYGVKD. The CDR3 DNA follows: TGTGCCATCAGCCACGGACTAGCGGGGGGGCGGAATGAGCAGTTCTTC. As protein: CAISHGLAGGRNEQFF.

The gene calls are TRBV7-9 and TRBJ1-1; D gene unclear. Trimming pared 5 bases from V and 3 bases from J, leaving 13 bases between. Germline loops: CDR1 SEHNR, CDR2 FQNEAQ (reference sequence). This CDR3 comprises 14 residues. In DNA form, the CDR3 reads TGTGCCAGCAGCCCCAATAGGAGGGACACTGAAGCTTTCTTT. The encoded protein is CASSPNRRDTEAFF.

This chain uses TRBV7-2 with TRBJ2-5; no definite D call. Germline CDR1 SGHTA, CDR2 FQGNSA. This CDR3 has 15 residues. Trimming stripped 0 bases from V and 2 bases from J, with 10 bases between. DNA of the CDR3: TGTGCCAGCAGCTTAGCTCCGGCCGGGCAAGAGACCCAGTACTTC. Its protein is CASSLAPAGQETQYF.

J is TRBJ2-7 and V is TRBV19, with TRBD2 matching over 9 bases. J lost 3 bases, V lost 6 bases, and 12 bases had no gene match. The CDR3 is 16 amino acids. CDR1 and CDR2 (germline): LNHDA, SQIVND (reference sequence). CDR3 sequence (DNA): TGTGCCAGTAGCCCTCGAGGCGGGAGGGCCTACTACGAGCAGTACTTC. It is translated as CASSPRGGRAYYEQYF.

This chain links TRBV24-1 with TRBJ2-4; possibly TRBD2 for D (6 bases). Germline V gene data show CDR1 as KGHDR and CDR2 as SFDVKD. V lost 1 base and J 8 bases, leaving 8 bases between the germline ends. The CDR3 has 13 residues. Here the CDR3 DNA reads TGTGCCACCAGTGATTTCAGGAGGGACATTCAGTACTTC. Its protein is CATSDFRRDIQYF.

This rearrangement joins TRBV20-1 to TRBJ1-1; unclear D gene. CDR1 is DFQATT and CDR2 is SNEGSKA in the germline V gene (reference sequence). This CDR3 comprises 12 residues. Trimming removed 3 bases from V and 11 bases from J, with 16 bases in between. This CDR3 is CSASKTGVEAFF. CDR3 in DNA: TGCAGTGCTAGTAAAACCGGGGTCGAGGCTTTCTTT.

The chain links TRBV4-1 to TRBJ1-1; 9 positions agree with TRBD1. Per the germline V gene, CDR1 is MGHRA and CDR2 is YSYEKL. The CDR3 is made up of 15 amino acids. V trimming: 1 base; J trimming: 1 base; junction bases outside the gene matches: 1. CDR3 sequence reads: CASSQAQGANTEAFF. The CDR3 DNA reads TGCGCCAGCAGCCAAGCACAGGGGGCGAACACTGAAGCTTTCTTT.

CDR3 nucleotide sequence: TGTGCCAGCAGCCCCCTCGGGACAGTAGGAAACACCATATATTTT. This codes for CASSPLGTVGNTIYF. The chain uses TRBV7-2 and TRBJ1-3, with 7 nucleotides matching TRBD1. V lost 5 bases and J lost 4; bases outside the gene matches: 8. Germline assignment: CDR1 SGHTA and CDR2 FQGNSA. The CDR3 has 15 amino acids.

The chain recombines TRBV11-2 with TRBJ2-3; 9 nucleotides align to TRBD2. V lost 5 bases, J lost 0 bases, and 9 bases stayed unmatched. This CDR3 is 17 amino acids long. Germline-derived CDR1 and CDR2 are SGHAT and FQNNGV. The CDR3 loop reads CASSRAGGLSSTDTQYF. DNA of the CDR3: TGTGCCAGCAGCCGAGCGGGGGGACTTTCTAGCACAGATACGCAGTATTTT.

The CDR3 DNA reads as TGTGCCAGCAGCACCCAGAGGGGGACAGGGTCCTACAATGAGCAGTTCTTC. Amino acid sequence: CASSTQRGTGSYNEQFF. V gene TRBV7-2 combines with J gene TRBJ2-1, with 9 bases that match TRBD1. Unmatched junction bases numbered 9, after V lost 5 bases and J lost 1 base. The CDR3 is 17 amino acids. Per the germline V gene, CDR1 is SGHTA and CDR2 is FQGNSA.

The chain couples TRBV25-1 to TRBJ2-3; no firm D call. CDR3 size: 11 residues. Germline loops: CDR1 MGHDK, CDR2 SYGVNS. Trimming cost V 6 bases and J 2 bases, with 3 bases left between them. Written as DNA, the CDR3 is TGTGCCAGCAGCATCACAGATACGCAGTATTTT. Residues: CASSITDTQYF.

The chain recombines TRBV30 with TRBJ2-5, with TRBD2 matching over 12 bases. The length of the CDR3 is 20 residues. Germline CDR1 and CDR2: GTSNPN and SVGIG (reference sequence). Germline trimming cut 2 bases from V and 7 bases from J; bases unmatched to any gene: 23. CDR3 nucleotides: TGTGCCTGGAGTTTCGGACACCTACTAGGAGGACTAGCGGGAAACGCGACCCAGTACTTC. Its translation: CAWSFGHLLGGLAGNATQYF.

The chain has TRBV12-3 or TRBV12-4 and TRBJ1-5; D gene unclear. The CDR3 spans 11 residues. Trimming stripped 6 bases from V and 10 bases from J, with 10 bases between. The CDR3 DNA reads TGTGCCAGCAGGGATGAGGGACCCCAGCATTTT. It codes for CASRDEGPQHF.

This clone was recorded only once. This sequence joins TRBV7-2 and TRBJ2-7, with 8 bases lining up with TRBD2. The CDR3 loop spans 14 amino acids. From germline, CDR1 is SGHTA and CDR2 FQGNSA. Trimming cost V 5 bases and J 7 bases; bases outside gene matches: 10. The CDR3 region has the DNA TGTGCCAGCAGCCAAAGCGGGAGTAGGGGGGAGCAGTACTTC. Translating gives CASSQSGSRGEQYF.

This chain joins TRBV11-2 and TRBJ1-2; no clear D gene. Germline loops: CDR1 SGHAT, CDR2 FQNNGV. V was shortened by 6 bases and J by 8 bases, with 13 bases between the two germline ends. The CDR3 has 12 residues. The CDR3 nucleotides read TGTGCCAGCAGTCGTTTGAGGGAAGGCTACACCTTC. It translates to CASSRLREGYTF.